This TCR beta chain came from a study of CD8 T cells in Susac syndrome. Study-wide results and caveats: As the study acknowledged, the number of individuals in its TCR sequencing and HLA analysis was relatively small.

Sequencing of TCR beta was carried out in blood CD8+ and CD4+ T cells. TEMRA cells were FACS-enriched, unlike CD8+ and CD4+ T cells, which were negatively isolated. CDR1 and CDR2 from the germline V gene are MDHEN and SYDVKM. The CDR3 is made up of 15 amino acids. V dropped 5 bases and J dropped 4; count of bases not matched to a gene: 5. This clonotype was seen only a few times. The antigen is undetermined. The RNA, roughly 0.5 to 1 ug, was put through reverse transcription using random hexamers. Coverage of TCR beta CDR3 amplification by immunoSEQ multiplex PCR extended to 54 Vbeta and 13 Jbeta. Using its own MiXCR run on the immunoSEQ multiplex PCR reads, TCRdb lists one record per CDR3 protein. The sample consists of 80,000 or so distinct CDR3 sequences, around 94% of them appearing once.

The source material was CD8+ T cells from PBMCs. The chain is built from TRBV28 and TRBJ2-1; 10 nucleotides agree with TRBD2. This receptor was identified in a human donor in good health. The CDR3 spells CASSQTSGPYNEQFF. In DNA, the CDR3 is TGTGCCAGCAGTCAGACTAGCGGGCCTTACAATGAGCAGTTCTTC.